A selection of T cell receptor beta chains follows, all from one sample in a study of cytotoxic CD8 clonotypes in ibrutinib-treated CLL. Data came from immunoSEQ multiplex PCR; TCRdb stores just in-frame clones and leaves some out. The sample includes about 130,000 clones, approximately 81% seen only once; the top ten take roughly 3.3%. The specimen was PBMCs, collected after 24 months of ibrutinib treatment. Every receptor here comes from a human donor with chronic lymphocytic leukemia. Both conserved end residues are trimmed from each CDR3.

TRBV7-9	TRBJ2-7	ASSLIVLGGTYEQY
TRBV5-4	TRBJ2-1	ASRRGGGAITYNEQF
TRBV28	TRBJ1-2	ASSLPTGNYGYT
TRBV6-6	TRBJ2-5	ASSYGLQETQY
TRBV7-6	.	ASSLEDGSYEQY
TRBV18	TRBJ2-1	ASTGQGLDEQF
TRBV30	TRBJ1-4	AWSVRGTGALNEKLF
TRBV7-3	TRBJ2-1	ASSLTGGTYNEQF
TRBV7-9	TRBJ2-7	ASSTGTVEHEQY
TRBV11-2	TRBJ2-5	ASSLGETQY
TRBV2	TRBJ2-3	ASTYRGTDTQY
TRBV6-4	TRBJ2-1	ASSDVGGHNEQF
TRBV7-8	TRBJ1-5	ASSPDRNQPQH
TRBV5-1	TRBJ2-2	ASSLSLTGPNTGELF
TRBV11-2	TRBJ1-2	ASSSAMGVVYGYT
TRBV5-8	TRBJ2-5	ASGFPGGVSETQY